Reported below is one T cell receptor (beta chain). Antigen: not known. This record belongs to a study of radiotherapy plus CTLA-4 blockade in lung cancer. Findings and limits, study-wide: Early blood T cell clone dynamics reportedly forecast response best, with interferon-beta. Peripheral blood showed expansion of tumor-derived TCR clones after radiotherapy and ipilimumab.

The V end lost 1 base, the J end lost 9 bases, and 12 bases lay between the germline ends. Germline V lookup: CDR1 SGHTA, CDR2 FQGNSA. The CDR3 is 13 amino acids. Libraries were prepared by immunoSEQ multiplex PCR; TCRdb keeps only in-frame clonotypes and omits some of them. The sample yields around 110,000 clones, approximately 90% seen once. The chain employs TRBV7-2 and TRBJ1-1; TRBD1 is a possible D gene (6 bases). Sequenced material: peripheral blood, taken from a patient treated with radiotherapy plus ipilimumab. The sequence derives from a human donor with non-small cell lung cancer that progressed on radiotherapy plus ipilimumab. In DNA form, the CDR3 reads TGTGCCAGCAGCTTAGAGTTGCGGGGGCAAGCTTTCTTT. Translating it yields CASSLELRGQAFF.